This T cell receptor (beta chain) originates from a study of follicular helper T cells after annual influenza vaccination. Sequencing used immunoSEQ multiplex PCR; TCRdb keeps in-frame clones, though not all of them. The sample has more than 7,500 clones; roughly 89% are singletons. Specified time point: 2015-2016 season, pre-vaccination. The sequencing here drew on CXCR5+ CD38- circulating T follicular helper cells from blood, taken on the day of influenza vaccination. As for subset: circulating Tfh, non-naive CD4+CXCR5+PD-1+ (ICOS+CD38+ or ICOS-CD38-). This TCR came from an adult who received the influenza vaccine.

The CDR3 spells CASSLGPSSPLHF. The DNA for the CDR3 is TGTGCCAGCAGCTTAGGGCCGAGTTCACCCCTCCACTTT. The chain links TRBV7-5 to TRBJ1-6. TRBV7-5 is annotated as a pseudogene. CDR3 length: 13 residues.